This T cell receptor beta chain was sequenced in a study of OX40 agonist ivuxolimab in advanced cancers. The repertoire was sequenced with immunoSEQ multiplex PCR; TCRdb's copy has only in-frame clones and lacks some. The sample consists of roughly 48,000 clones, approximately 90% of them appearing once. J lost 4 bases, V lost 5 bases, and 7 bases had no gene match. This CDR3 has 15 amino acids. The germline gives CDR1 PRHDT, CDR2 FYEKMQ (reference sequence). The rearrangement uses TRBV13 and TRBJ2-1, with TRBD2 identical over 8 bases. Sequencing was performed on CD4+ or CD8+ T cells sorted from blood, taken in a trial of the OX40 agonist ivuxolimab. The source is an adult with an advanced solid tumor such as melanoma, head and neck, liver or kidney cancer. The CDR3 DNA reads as TGTGCCAGCAGCCAAGCGGGGGCGGTTTACAATGAGCAGTTCTTC. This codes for CASSQAGAVYNEQFF.